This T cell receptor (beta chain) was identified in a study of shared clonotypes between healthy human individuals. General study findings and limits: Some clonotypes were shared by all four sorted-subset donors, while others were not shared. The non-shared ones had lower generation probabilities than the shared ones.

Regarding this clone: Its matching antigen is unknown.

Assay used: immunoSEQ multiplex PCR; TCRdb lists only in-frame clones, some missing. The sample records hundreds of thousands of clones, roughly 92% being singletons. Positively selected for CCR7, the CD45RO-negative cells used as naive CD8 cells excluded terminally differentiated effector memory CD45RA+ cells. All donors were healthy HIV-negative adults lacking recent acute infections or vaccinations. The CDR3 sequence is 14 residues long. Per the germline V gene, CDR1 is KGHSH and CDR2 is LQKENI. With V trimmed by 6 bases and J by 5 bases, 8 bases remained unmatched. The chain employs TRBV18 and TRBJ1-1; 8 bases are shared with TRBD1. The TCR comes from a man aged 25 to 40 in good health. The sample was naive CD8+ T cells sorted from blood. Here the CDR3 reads CASSPPGGGTEAFF. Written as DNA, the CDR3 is TGTGCCAGCTCTCCTCCAGGGGGCGGAACTGAAGCTTTCTTT.